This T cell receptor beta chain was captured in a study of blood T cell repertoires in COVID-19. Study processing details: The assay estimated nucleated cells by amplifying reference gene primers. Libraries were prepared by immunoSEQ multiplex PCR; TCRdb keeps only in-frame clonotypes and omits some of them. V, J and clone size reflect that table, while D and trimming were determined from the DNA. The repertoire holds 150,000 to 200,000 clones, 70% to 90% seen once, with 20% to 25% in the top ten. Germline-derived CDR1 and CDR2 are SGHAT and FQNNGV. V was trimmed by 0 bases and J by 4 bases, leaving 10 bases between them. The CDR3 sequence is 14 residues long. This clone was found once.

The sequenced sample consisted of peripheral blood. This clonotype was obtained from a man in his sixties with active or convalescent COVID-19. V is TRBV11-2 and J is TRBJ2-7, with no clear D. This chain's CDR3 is CASSLDSLGYEQYF. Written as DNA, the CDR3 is TGTGCCAGCAGCTTAGACTCCCTCGGGTACGAGCAGTACTTC.